This TCR beta chain was documented in a study of yellow fever vaccine responses in identical twins. CDR1 is WSHSY and CDR2 is SAAADI in the germline V gene. Deletions cut 1 base from V and 1 base from J, with 11 bases between. The CDR3 loop spans 16 amino acids. From the RT-PCR reads, TCRdb called clonotypes with MiXCR, one entry per CDR3 protein. There are approximately 20,000 distinct CDR3 sequences in the sample; roughly 70% occur only once, and roughly 2% lies in the top ten. This clonotype was recorded a few times. The receptor's source is a woman in her late teens or twenties who received the yellow fever vaccine. The sequenced sample was T cells from blood (PBMCs), unsorted or a sorted subset (not recorded which), obtained before or after yellow fever vaccination (not recorded which). The genes are TRBV10-2 and TRBJ2-1; D is uncertain. CDR3 in amino acids: CASSEYQEKSYNEQFF. In nucleotides, the CDR3 is TGCGCCAGCAGTGAGTATCAGGAGAAGTCCTACAATGAGCAGTTCTTC.